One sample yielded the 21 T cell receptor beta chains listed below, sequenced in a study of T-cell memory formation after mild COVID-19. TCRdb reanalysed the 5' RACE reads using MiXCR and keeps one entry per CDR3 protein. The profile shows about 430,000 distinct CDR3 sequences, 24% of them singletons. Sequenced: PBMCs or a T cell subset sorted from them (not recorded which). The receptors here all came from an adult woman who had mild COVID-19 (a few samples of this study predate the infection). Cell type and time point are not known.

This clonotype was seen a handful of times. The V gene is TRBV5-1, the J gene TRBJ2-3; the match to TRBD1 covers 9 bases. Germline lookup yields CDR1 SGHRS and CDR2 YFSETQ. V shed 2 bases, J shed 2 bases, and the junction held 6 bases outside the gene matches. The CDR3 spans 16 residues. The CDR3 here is CASSLIQGASTDTQYF. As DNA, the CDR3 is TGCGCCAGCAGCTTAATACAGGGGGCTTCCACAGATACGCAGTATTTT.

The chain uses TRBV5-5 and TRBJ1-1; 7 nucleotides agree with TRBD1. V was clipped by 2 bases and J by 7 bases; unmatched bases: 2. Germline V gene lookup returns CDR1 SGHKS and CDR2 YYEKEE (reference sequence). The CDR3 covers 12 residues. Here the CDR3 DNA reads TGTGCCAGCAGCTTCGGGGACAGTGAAGCTTTCTTT. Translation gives CASSFGDSEAFF.

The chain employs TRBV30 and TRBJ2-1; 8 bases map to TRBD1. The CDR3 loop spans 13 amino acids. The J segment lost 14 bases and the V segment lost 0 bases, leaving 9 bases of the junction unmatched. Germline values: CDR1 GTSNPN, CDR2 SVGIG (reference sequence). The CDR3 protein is CAWSVGQLQGEFF. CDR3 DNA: TGTGCCTGGAGTGTTGGGCAGCTACAGGGGGAGTTCTTC. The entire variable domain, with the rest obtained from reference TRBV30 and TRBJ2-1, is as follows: SQTIHQWPATLVQPVGSPLSLECTVEGTSNPNLYWYRQAAGRGLQLLFYSVGIGQISSEVPQNLSASRPQDRQFILSSKKLLLSDSGFYLCAWSVGQLQGEFFGPGTRLTVL.

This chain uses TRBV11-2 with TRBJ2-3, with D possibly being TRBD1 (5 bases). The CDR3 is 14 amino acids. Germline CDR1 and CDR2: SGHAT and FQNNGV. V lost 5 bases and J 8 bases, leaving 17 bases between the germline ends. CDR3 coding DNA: TGTGCCAGCAGCCGGAAACCGACAGAATCTACGCAGTATTTT. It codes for CASSRKPTESTQYF.

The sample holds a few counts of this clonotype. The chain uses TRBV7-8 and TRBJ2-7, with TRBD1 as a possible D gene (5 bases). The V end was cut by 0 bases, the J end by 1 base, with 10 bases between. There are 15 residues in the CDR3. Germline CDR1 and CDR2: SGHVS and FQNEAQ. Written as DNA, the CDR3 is TGTGCCAGCAGCTTAGCTGGGTCAGGGTCCTACGAGCAGTACTTC. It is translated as CASSLAGSGSYEQYF.

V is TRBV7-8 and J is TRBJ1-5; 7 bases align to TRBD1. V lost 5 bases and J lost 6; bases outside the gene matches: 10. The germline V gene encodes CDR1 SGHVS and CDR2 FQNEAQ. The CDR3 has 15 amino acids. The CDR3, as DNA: TGTGCCAGCAGCGCGGGACAGATGGGGCCTCAGCCCCAGCATTTT. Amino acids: CASSAGQMGPQPQHF.

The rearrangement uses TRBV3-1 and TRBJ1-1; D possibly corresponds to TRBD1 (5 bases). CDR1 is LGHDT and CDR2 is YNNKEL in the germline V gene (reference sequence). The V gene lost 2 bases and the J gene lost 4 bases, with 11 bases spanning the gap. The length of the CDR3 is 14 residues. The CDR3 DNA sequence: TGTGCCAGCAGCCAACTCCGCGGGGCCACTGAAGCTTTCTTT. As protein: CASSQLRGATEAFF.

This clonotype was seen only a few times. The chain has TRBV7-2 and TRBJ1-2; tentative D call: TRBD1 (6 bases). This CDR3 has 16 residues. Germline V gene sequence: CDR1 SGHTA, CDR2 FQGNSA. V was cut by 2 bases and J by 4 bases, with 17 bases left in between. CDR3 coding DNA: TGTGCCAGCAGCTTAAAAGGGACGCAGGGGCGCTATGGCTACACCTTC. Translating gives CASSLKGTQGRYGYTF.

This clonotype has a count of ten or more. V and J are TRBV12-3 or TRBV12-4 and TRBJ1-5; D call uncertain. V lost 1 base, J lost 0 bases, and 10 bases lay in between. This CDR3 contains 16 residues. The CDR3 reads CASSLGGSNSNQPQHF. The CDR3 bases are TGTGCCAGCAGTTTAGGAGGCAGTAATAGCAATCAGCCCCAGCATTTT.

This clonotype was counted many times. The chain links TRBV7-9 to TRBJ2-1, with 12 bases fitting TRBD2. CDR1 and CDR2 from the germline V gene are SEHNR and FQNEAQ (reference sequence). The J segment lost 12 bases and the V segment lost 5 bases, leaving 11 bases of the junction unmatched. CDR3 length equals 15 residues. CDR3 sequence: CASSLQETSGRWQFF. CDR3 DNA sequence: TGTGCCAGCAGCCTCCAGGAGACTAGCGGGAGATGGCAGTTCTTC.

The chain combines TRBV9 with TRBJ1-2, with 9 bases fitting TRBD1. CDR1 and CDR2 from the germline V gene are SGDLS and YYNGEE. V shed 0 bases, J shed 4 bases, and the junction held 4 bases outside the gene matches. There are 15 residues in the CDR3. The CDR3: CASSVAPTGGYGYTF. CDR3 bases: TGTGCCAGCAGCGTAGCACCGACAGGGGGCTATGGCTACACCTTC.

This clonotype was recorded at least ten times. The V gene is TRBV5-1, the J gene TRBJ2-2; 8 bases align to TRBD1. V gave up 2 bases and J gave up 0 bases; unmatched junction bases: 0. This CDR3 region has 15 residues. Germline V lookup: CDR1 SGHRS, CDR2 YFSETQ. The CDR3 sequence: CASSLQGANTGELFF. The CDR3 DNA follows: TGCGCCAGCAGCTTACAGGGGGCGAACACCGGGGAGCTGTTTTTT.

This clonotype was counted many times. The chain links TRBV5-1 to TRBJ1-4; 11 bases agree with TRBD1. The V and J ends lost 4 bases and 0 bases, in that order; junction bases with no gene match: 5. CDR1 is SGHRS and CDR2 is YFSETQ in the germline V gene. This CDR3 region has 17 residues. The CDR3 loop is CASSHGQGAPTNEKLFF. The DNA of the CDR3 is TGCGCCAGCAGCCACGGACAGGGGGCTCCAACTAATGAAAAACTGTTTTTT.

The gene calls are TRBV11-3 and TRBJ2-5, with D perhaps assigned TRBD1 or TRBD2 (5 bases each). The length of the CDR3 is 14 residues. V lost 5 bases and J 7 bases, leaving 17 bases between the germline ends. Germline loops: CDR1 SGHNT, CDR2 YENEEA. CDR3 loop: CASSHRDGSWTQYF. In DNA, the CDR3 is TGTGCCAGCAGCCATAGGGACGGGTCTTGGACCCAGTACTTC.

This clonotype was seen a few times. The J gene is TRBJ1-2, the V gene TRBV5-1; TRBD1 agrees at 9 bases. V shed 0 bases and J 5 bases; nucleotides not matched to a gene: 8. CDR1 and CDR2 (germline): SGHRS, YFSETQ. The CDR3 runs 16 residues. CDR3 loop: CASSLEGQGRGYGYTF. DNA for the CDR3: TGCGCCAGCAGCTTGGAAGGACAGGGGAGAGGGTATGGCTACACCTTC.

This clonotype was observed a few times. The CDR3 region is CSMWTSGGADTQYF. In DNA form, the CDR3 reads TGCAGTATGTGGACTAGCGGGGGGGCGGATACGCAGTATTTT. The chain couples TRBV20-1 to TRBJ2-3; 15 bases line up with TRBD2. V lost 8 bases and J lost 6; bases outside the gene matches: 6. Germline values: CDR1 DFQATT, CDR2 SNEGSKA (reference sequence). The CDR3 loop spans 14 amino acids.

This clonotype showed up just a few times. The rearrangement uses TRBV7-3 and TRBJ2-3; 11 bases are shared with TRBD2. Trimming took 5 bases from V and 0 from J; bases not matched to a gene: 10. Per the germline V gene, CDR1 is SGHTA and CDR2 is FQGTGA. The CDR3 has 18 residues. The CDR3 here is CASSPRGTSGLSTDTQYF. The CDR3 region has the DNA TGTGCCAGCAGCCCCCGAGGGACTAGCGGTCTTAGCACAGATACGCAGTATTTT.

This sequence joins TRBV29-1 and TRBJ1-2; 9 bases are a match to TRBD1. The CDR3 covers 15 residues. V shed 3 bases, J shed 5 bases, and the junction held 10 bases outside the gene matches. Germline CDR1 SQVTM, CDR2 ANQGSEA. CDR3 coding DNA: TGCAGCGTTGATAGCCGGGACAGGGAACCGTATGGCTACACCTTC. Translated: CSVDSRDREPYGYTF.

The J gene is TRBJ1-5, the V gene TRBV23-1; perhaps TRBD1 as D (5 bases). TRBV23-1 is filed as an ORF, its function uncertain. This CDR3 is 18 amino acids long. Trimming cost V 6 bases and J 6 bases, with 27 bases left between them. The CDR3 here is CASSTFGASAGGGQPQHF. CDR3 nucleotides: TGCGCCAGCAGCACATTCGGGGCTTCGGCAGGTGGAGGTCAGCCCCAGCATTTT.

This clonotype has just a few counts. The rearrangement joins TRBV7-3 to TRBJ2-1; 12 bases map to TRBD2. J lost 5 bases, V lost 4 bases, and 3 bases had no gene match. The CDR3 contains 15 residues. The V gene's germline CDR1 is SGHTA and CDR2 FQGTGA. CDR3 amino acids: CASSSRTSGNNEQFF. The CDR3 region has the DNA TGTGCCAGCAGCTCTCGGACTAGCGGGAACAATGAGCAGTTCTTC.

CDR3 amino acids: CASSSRVLNQPQHF. CDR3 coding DNA: TGTGCCAGCAGCTCCCGGGTCCTCAATCAGCCCCAGCATTTT. The rearrangement joins TRBV7-8 to TRBJ1-5; D is undetermined. In germline, CDR1 is SGHVS, CDR2 FQNEAQ. V was clipped by 4 bases and J by 3 bases, with 10 bases between them. The CDR3 covers 14 residues.